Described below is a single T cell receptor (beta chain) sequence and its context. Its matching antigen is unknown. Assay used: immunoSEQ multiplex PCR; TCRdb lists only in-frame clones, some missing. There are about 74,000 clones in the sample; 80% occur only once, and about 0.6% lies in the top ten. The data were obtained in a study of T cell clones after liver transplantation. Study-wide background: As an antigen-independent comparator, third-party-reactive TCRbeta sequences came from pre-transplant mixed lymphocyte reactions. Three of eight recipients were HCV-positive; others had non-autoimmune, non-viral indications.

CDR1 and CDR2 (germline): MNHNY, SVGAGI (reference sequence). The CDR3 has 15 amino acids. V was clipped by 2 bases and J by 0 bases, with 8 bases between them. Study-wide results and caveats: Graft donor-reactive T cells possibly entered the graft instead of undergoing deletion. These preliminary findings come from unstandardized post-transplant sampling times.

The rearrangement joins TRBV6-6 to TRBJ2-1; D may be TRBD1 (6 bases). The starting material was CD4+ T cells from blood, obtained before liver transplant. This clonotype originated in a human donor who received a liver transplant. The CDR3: CASSYQGSSYNEQFF. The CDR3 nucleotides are TGTGCCAGCAGTTACCAGGGGAGCTCCTACAATGAGCAGTTCTTC.